The entry that follows covers one T cell receptor beta chain sequence. The record originates from a study of shared clonotypes between healthy human individuals. V lost 5 bases and J lost 0; bases outside the gene matches: 7. The CDR3 has 15 residues. Looked up from germline, CDR1 is SGHTA and CDR2 is FQGNSA. TCRdb keeps only in-frame clones here, not all; method: immunoSEQ multiplex PCR. Among a few million clones listed, 90% to 96% were seen once. The TCR originated in a man aged 18-30 years in good health. Sequencing was done on a sample of naive CD4+ T cells sorted from blood. Subset indicated: CD45RA+ positively selected. The rearrangement uses TRBV7-2 and TRBJ2-7, with 7 bases lining up with TRBD2. The CDR3 spells CASSRTGTNSYEQYF. The CDR3 DNA follows: TGTGCCAGCAGCAGAACCGGGACTAACTCCTACGAGCAGTACTTC.